The 6 T cell receptor beta chains below come from one sample, sequenced in a study of blood T cell repertoires in COVID-19. Assay used: immunoSEQ multiplex PCR; TCRdb lists only in-frame clones, some missing. The sample includes 62,000 or so clones, around 89% of them seen just once. Sequencing was carried out using peripheral blood. The receptors derive from a man aged 50-59 years with acute or convalescent COVID-19.

This sequence joins TRBV28 and TRBJ2-4; possibly TRBD2 for D (6 bases). Trimming stripped 7 bases from V and 1 base from J, with 14 bases between. CDR1 and CDR2 from the germline V gene are MDHEN and SYDVKM. The CDR3 consists of 15 residues. CDR3 amino acids: CASISLEGAKNIQYF. The CDR3 DNA reads as TGTGCCAGCATCTCCCTGGAGGGGGCCAAAAACATTCAGTACTTC.

The rearrangement uses TRBV9 and TRBJ2-7; D is perhaps TRBD1 (6 bases). Germline V gene lookup returns CDR1 SGDLS and CDR2 YYNGEE. V was cut by 0 bases and J by 3 bases, with 13 bases left in between. This CDR3 is 15 amino acids long. The DNA of the CDR3 is TGTGCCAGCAGCGTAGGTCCGGACAGCTTCTACGAGCAGTACTTC. Its translation: CASSVGPDSFYEQYF.

This chain connects TRBV6-5 to TRBJ1-6; no firm D call. CDR3 length: 13 residues. V lost 2 bases and J lost 7, with 6 bases in between. Per germline, CDR1 MNHEY and CDR2 SVGAGI. CDR3 loop: CASSYDGNSPLHF. CDR3 coding DNA: TGTGCCAGCAGTTACGACGGGAATTCACCCCTCCACTTT.

The chain combines TRBV5-1 with TRBJ2-3, with D unclear. V lost 0 bases and J 2 bases, leaving 10 bases between the germline ends. CDR3 size: 15 residues. Germline lookup yields CDR1 SGHRS and CDR2 YFSETQ. The CDR3 coding sequence is TGCGCCAGCAGCTTGGGTAGCCTAGACACAGATACGCAGTATTTT. Amino acid sequence: CASSLGSLDTDTQYF.

The chain recombines TRBV30 with TRBJ1-2; D unresolved. The germline CDR1 and CDR2 sequences are GTSNPN and SVGIG (reference sequence). The V gene lost 0 bases and the J gene lost 7 bases, with 12 bases spanning the gap. This CDR3 region has 13 residues. CDR3 in amino acids: CAWSVRREVGYTF. The CDR3 DNA follows: TGTGCCTGGAGTGTAAGGAGGGAGGTTGGCTACACCTTC.

The rearrangement joins TRBV10-1 to TRBJ1-1; 7 bases agree with TRBD1. The V segment lost 6 bases and the J segment 8 bases; nucleotides outside the gene matches: 12. The CDR3 covers 14 residues. CDR1 is WNHNN, CDR2 SYGVQD, per germline (reference sequence). The CDR3 here is CASSPRTGGVEAFF. The CDR3 DNA sequence: TGCGCCAGCAGCCCGAGGACAGGCGGGGTAGAAGCTTTCTTT.